Listed below are T cell receptor beta chains from one sample, sequenced in a study of CD8 T cells in ankylosing spondylitis. TCRdb reanalysed the 5' RACE reads using MiXCR and keeps one entry per CDR3 protein. The sample consists of roughly 670,000 distinct CDR3 sequences, over 15% of them appearing once. Material for sequencing was blood, either unsorted or a sorted T cell fraction (not recorded which). These TCRs come from a male donor with ankylosing spondylitis. Each CDR3 is given with its conserved first and last residue. A D gene is named only where the DNA matches it firmly. Part of the rows lack a size; the others show once, few, many or a class for expanded clones.

>TRBJ2-3|.|.|TRBV4-2
CASSQGFVDTQYF
TGTGCCAGCAGCCAAGGGTTCGTAGATACGCAGTATTTT
>TRBJ2-5|.|.|TRBV12-3/TRBV12-4
CASSLRRQQETQYF
TGTGCCAGCAGTTTAAGGCGTCAGCAAGAGACCCAGTACTTC
>TRBJ2-5|few|TRBD2|TRBV2
CASSEAGGAGQETQYF
TGTGCCAGCAGTGAAGCCGGGGGGGCAGGACAAGAGACCCAGTACTTC
>TRBJ2-6|.|.|TRBV11-2
CASSLDDRASGANVLTF
TGTGCCAGCAGCCTAGATGATCGGGCGTCTGGGGCCAACGTCCTGACTTTC
>TRBJ2-5|.|.|TRBV7-9
CASSLSILLETQYF
TGTGCCAGCAGCTTATCTATCCTCCTGGAGACCCAGTACTTC
>TRBJ1-5|many|.|TRBV4-2
CASSQAEGSTLYSNQPQHF
TGTGCCAGCAGCCAAGCGGAGGGGTCGACCCTCTATAGCAATCAGCCCCAGCATTTT
>TRBJ1-2|.|.|TRBV12-3/TRBV12-4
CASSPIVGGNGYTF
TGTGCCAGCAGCCCGATCGTGGGGGGGAACGGCTACACCTTC
>TRBJ2-7|few|.|TRBV4-2
CASSPGAGDYEQYF
TGTGCCAGCAGCCCGGGGGCGGGAGACTACGAGCAGTACTTC
>TRBJ2-7|.|.|TRBV12-5
CASGIDEYNEQYF
TGTGCTAGTGGAATCGACGAGTACAACGAGCAGTACTTC
>TRBJ1-4|.|.|TRBV12-3/TRBV12-4
CASARERGPFNEKLFF
TGTGCCAGCGCCCGGGAGAGGGGTCCCTTTAATGAAAAACTGTTTTTT
>TRBJ2-1|few|.|TRBV9
CASSVEDRPIYNEQFF
TGTGCCAGCAGCGTGGAGGACAGACCAATCTACAATGAGCAGTTCTTC
>TRBJ2-1|.|TRBD2|TRBV29-1
CSVEDYAGLGVNEQFF
TGCAGCGTTGAGGACTACGCGGGACTAGGTGTCAATGAGCAGTTCTTC
>TRBJ2-7|.|TRBD1|TRBV10-3
CAISAGTGVDEQYF
TGTGCCATCAGTGCCGGGACAGGGGTCGACGAGCAGTACTTC
>TRBJ2-1|.|TRBD2|TRBV10-2
CASRTAGVNNEQFF
TGCGCCAGCAGGACGGCGGGAGTGAACAATGAGCAGTTCTTC
>TRBJ2-5|.|.|TRBV24-1
CATSAPGPQETQYF
TGTGCCACCAGTGCCCCGGGGCCTCAAGAGACCCAGTACTTC
>TRBJ1-4|.|.|TRBV4-1
CASAPPGSEKLFF
TGCGCCAGCGCCCCGCCAGGGTCTGAAAAACTGTTTTTT
>TRBJ2-5|few|.|TRBV29-1
CSVEDQGETQYF
TGCAGCGTTGAGGACCAGGGAGAGACCCAGTACTTC
>TRBJ1-4|.|.|TRBV6-1
CASSPRLSGWEKLFF
TGTGCCAGCAGCCCCAGACTCTCGGGTTGGGAAAAACTGTTTTTT